A selection of T cell receptor beta chains follows, all from one sample in a study of identical twins. TCRdb reanalysed the 5' RACE reads using MiXCR and keeps one entry per CDR3 protein. This repertoire shows a few hundred thousand distinct CDR3 sequences, around 9% found once; its top ten account for 8% to 9.5%. The sequenced material came from naive T cells sorted from blood. The receptors stem from a woman aged 45-60 years in good health. Each CDR3 is given with its conserved first and last residue.

v_call: TRBV5-1; j_call: TRBJ2-1; cdr3_aa: CASSLDPGNEQFF
v_call: TRBV5-1; j_call: TRBJ2-5; cdr3_aa: CASSLLGTKTQYF
v_call: TRBV24-1; j_call: TRBJ1-2; cdr3_aa: CATSDEGYGYTF
v_call: TRBV18; j_call: TRBJ2-5; cdr3_aa: CASSPSRGVTETQYF
v_call: TRBV20-1; j_call: TRBJ2-5; cdr3_aa: CSALGASAQYF
v_call: TRBV12-3/TRBV12-4; j_call: TRBJ2-7; cdr3_aa: CASKGRSYEQYF
v_call: TRBV3-1; j_call: TRBJ2-1; cdr3_aa: CASSPGSGRAVTYNEQFF
v_call: TRBV29-1; j_call: TRBJ2-2; cdr3_aa: CSVENRAENTGELFF
v_call: TRBV12-5; j_call: TRBJ2-1; cdr3_aa: CASGSQSLGEFF
v_call: TRBV20-1; j_call: TRBJ2-3; cdr3_aa: CSARISGMITDTQYF
v_call: TRBV29-1; j_call: TRBJ1-1; cdr3_aa: CSVDAIMNPEAFF
v_call: TRBV29-1; j_call: TRBJ1-1; cdr3_aa: CSVGQATSGNTEAFF
v_call: TRBV9; j_call: TRBJ1-4; cdr3_aa: CASSSGVGEKLFF
v_call: TRBV29-1; j_call: TRBJ2-1; cdr3_aa: CSVRALGQPGNEQFF
v_call: TRBV15; j_call: TRBJ2-7; cdr3_aa: CATSSGQRSSYEQYF
v_call: TRBV12-3/TRBV12-4; j_call: TRBJ2-5; cdr3_aa: CASSLKTQETQYF
v_call: TRBV3-1; j_call: TRBJ1-3; cdr3_aa: CASSQRPTRSGNTIYF
v_call: TRBV28; j_call: TRBJ1-1; cdr3_aa: CASSDTGFGATEALF
v_call: TRBV4-1; j_call: TRBJ1-5; cdr3_aa: CASSQGDQPQHF
v_call: TRBV24-1; j_call: TRBJ2-1; cdr3_aa: CATSFGGEQFF
v_call: TRBV6-5; j_call: TRBJ2-7; cdr3_aa: CASSYSTGDAYEQYF
v_call: TRBV28; j_call: TRBJ2-4; cdr3_aa: CASSQGGGANIQYF
v_call: TRBV12-3/TRBV12-4; j_call: TRBJ2-3; cdr3_aa: CASSFSPSSGVRDTQYF
v_call: TRBV19; j_call: TRBJ2-2; cdr3_aa: CASSNPGGRGTGERFF
v_call: TRBV11-3; j_call: TRBJ2-2; cdr3_aa: CASSSSSGGTGELFF
v_call: TRBV28; j_call: TRBJ2-2; cdr3_aa: CASSLGGQGNTGELFF
v_call: TRBV3-1; j_call: TRBJ1-4; cdr3_aa: CASSQDRGTNEKLFF
v_call: TRBV20-1; j_call: TRBJ1-1; cdr3_aa: CSAWRDTEAFF
v_call: TRBV5-5; j_call: TRBJ2-2; cdr3_aa: CASSKPWDVAGELFF
v_call: TRBV6-5; j_call: TRBJ1-1; cdr3_aa: CASSSPKGSEAFF
v_call: TRBV3-1; j_call: TRBJ2-7; cdr3_aa: CASSRGEGYEQYF
v_call: TRBV11-2; j_call: TRBJ2-1; cdr3_aa: CASSPRIRASSSYNEQFF
v_call: TRBV20-1; j_call: TRBJ2-1; cdr3_aa: CSAPGLTREQFF
v_call: TRBV6-5; j_call: TRBJ1-1; cdr3_aa: CASSYVSSGGLRTEAFF
v_call: TRBV4-1; j_call: TRBJ2-5; cdr3_aa: CASSQVGQGLAGGETQYF
v_call: TRBV29-1; j_call: TRBJ1-2; cdr3_aa: CSVEGGDGYTF
v_call: TRBV5-1; j_call: TRBJ2-7; cdr3_aa: CASSPTGGSAYEQYF
v_call: TRBV13; j_call: TRBJ2-7; cdr3_aa: CASSFLANNSYEQYF
v_call: TRBV15; j_call: TRBJ1-5; cdr3_aa: CATSRMDQPQHF
v_call: TRBV27; j_call: TRBJ1-5; cdr3_aa: CASSLVGINQPQHF
v_call: TRBV5-1; j_call: TRBJ2-2; cdr3_aa: CASSLEDSYTGELFF
v_call: TRBV30; j_call: TRBJ2-1; cdr3_aa: CAWSPGTSRNEQFF
v_call: TRBV3-1; j_call: TRBJ2-1; cdr3_aa: CASSHSPGTRTVNEQFF
v_call: TRBV12-3/TRBV12-4; j_call: TRBJ2-7; cdr3_aa: CASSSTSKREGREYF
v_call: TRBV5-1; j_call: TRBJ2-3; cdr3_aa: CASSLPKTDTQYF
v_call: TRBV20-1; j_call: TRBJ1-2; cdr3_aa: CSARVRGNDYGYTF
v_call: TRBV6-6; j_call: TRBJ1-5; cdr3_aa: CASSYPRAGQGNQPQHF
v_call: TRBV5-1; j_call: TRBJ2-5; cdr3_aa: CASSLKTSGLQETQYF
v_call: TRBV18; j_call: TRBJ1-1; cdr3_aa: CASSLARGTGSLHTEAFF
v_call: TRBV10-2; j_call: TRBJ2-6; cdr3_aa: CASSEGGATGANVLTF
v_call: TRBV12-3/TRBV12-4; j_call: TRBJ2-3; cdr3_aa: CASKKLAVPTDTQYF
v_call: TRBV6-1; j_call: TRBJ2-3; cdr3_aa: CASSGRQGPTDTQYF
v_call: TRBV7-3; j_call: TRBJ2-7; cdr3_aa: CASSPTITHPPYEQYF
v_call: TRBV20-1; j_call: TRBJ2-1; cdr3_aa: CSYHRASAPNEQFF